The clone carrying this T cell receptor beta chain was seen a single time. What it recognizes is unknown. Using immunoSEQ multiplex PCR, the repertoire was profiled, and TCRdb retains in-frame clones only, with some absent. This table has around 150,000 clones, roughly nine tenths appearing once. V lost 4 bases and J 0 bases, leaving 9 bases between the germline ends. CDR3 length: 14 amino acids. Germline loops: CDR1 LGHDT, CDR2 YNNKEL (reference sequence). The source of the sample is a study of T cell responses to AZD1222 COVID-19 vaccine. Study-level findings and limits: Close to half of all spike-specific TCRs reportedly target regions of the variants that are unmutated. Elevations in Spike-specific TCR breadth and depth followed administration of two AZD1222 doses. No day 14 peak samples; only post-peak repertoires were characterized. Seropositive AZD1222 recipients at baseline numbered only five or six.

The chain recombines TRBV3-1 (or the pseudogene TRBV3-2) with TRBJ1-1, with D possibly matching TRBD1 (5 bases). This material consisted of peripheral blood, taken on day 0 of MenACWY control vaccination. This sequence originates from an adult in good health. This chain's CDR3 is CASSPGLLNTEAFF. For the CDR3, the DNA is TGTGCCAGCAGCCCGGGACTCTTGAACACTGAAGCTTTCTTT.